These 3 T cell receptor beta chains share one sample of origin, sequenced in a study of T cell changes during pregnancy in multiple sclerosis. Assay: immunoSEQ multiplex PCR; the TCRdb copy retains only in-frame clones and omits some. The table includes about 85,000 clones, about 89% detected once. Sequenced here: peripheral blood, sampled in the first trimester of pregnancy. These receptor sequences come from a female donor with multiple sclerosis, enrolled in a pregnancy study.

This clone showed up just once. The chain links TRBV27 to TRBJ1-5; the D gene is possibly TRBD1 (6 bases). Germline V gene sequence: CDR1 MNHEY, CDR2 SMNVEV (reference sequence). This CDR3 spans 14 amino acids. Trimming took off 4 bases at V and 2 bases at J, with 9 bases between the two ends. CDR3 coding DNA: TGTGCCAGCAGTTGGACAGCGGGCAATCAGCCCCAGCATTTT. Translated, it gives CASSWTAGNQPQHF.

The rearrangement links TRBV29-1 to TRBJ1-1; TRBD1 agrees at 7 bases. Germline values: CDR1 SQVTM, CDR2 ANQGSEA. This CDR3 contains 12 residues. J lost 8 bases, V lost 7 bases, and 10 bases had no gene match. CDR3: CSGEGDREEAFF. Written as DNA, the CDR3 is TGCAGCGGCGAGGGGGACAGAGAAGAAGCTTTCTTT. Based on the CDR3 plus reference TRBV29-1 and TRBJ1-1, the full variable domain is SAVISQKPSRDICQRGTSLTIQCQVDSQVTMMFWYRQQPGQSLTLIATANQGSEATYESGFVIDKFPISRPNLTFSTLTVSNMSPEDSSIYLCSGEGDREEAFFGQGTRLTVV.

This CDR3 reads CASSLDRAAGYTF. In nucleotides, the CDR3 is TGTGCCAGCAGCTTGGACAGGGCGGCCGGCTACACCTTC. This chain joins TRBV7-3 and TRBJ1-2, with 8 bases aligning to TRBD1. This CDR3 region has 13 residues. The V gene end was trimmed by 3 bases and the J gene end by 8 bases; junction bases not matched to a gene: 5. The germline V gene encodes CDR1 SGHTA and CDR2 FQGTGA.